This T cell receptor (beta chain) was found in a study of blood T cell repertoires in COVID-19. Clones were sequenced by immunoSEQ multiplex PCR, and TCRdb holds only the in-frame ones, with some missing. The table has 150,000 to 200,000 clones, around 85% seen once. Between the trimmed V and J ends, which lost 3 bases and 5 bases, there was a span of 9 bases. The CDR3 sequence is 12 residues long. The germline CDR1 and CDR2 sequences are DFQATT and SNEGSKA (reference sequence). A remark on this clone: Other DNA sequences in this specimen translate into the identical CDR3.

The V gene is TRBV20-1, the J gene TRBJ2-3; no clear D. The receptor comes from a man in his sixties with acute or convalescent COVID-19. Sequenced input: peripheral blood. The CDR3 loop reads CSASDPGDTQYF. CDR3 bases: TGCAGTGCTAGTGATCCGGGAGATACGCAGTATTTT.